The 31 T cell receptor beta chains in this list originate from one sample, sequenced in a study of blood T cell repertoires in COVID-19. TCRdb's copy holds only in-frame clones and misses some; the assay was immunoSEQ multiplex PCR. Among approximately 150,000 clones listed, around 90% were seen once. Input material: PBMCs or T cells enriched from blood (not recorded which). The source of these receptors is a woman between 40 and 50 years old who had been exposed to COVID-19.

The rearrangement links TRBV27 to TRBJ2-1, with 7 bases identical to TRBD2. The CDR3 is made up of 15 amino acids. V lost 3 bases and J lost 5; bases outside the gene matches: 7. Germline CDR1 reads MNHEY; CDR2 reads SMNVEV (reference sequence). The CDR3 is CASSFGGRPNNEQFF. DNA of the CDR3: TGTGCCAGCAGTTTCGGCGGGAGACCCAACAATGAGCAGTTCTTC.

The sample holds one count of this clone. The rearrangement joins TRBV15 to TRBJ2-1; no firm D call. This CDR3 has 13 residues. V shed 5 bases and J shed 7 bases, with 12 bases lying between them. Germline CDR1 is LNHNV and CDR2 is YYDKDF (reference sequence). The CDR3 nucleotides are TGTGCCACCAGCTTCGACTCCGTTAATGAGCAGTTCTTC. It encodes CATSFDSVNEQFF.

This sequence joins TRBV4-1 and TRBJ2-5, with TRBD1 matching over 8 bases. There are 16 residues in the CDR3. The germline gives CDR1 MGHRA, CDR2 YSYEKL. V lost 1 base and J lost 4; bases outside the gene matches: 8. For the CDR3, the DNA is TGCGCCAGCAGCCAAGCCTCAGGGGGCTTAGTAGAGACCCAGTACTTC. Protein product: CASSQASGGLVETQYF.

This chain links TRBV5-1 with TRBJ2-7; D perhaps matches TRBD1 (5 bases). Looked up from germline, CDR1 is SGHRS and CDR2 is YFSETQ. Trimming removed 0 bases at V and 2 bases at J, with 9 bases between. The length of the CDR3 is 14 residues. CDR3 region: CASSLDRLTYEQYF. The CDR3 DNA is TGCGCCAGCAGCTTGGACAGGTTGACCTACGAGCAGTACTTC.

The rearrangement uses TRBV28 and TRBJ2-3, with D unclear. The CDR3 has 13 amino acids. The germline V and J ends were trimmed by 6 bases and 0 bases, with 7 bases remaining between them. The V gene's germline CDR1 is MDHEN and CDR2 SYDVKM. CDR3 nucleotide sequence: TGTGCCAGCAGCCCCCCAAGCACAGATACGCAGTATTTT. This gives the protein CASSPPSTDTQYF.

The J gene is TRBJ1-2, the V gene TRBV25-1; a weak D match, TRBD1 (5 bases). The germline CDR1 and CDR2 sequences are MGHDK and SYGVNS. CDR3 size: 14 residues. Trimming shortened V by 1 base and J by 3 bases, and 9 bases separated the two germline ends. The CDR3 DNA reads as TGTGCCAGCAGTGAATTTGACAGCTACTATGGCTACACCTTC. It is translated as CASSEFDSYYGYTF.

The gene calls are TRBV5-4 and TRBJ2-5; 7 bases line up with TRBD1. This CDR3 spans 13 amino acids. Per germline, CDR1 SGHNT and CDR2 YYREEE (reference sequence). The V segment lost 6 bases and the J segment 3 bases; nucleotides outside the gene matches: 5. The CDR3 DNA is TGTGCCAGCAACGAGGGGACAGAAGAGACCCAGTACTTC. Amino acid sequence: CASNEGTEETQYF.

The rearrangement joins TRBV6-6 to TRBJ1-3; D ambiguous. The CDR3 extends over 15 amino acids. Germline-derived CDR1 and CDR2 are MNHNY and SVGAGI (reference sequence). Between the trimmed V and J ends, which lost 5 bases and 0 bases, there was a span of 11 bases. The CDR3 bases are TGTGCCAGCAGTCTGACTGAAGTCTCTGGAAACACCATATATTTT. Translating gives CASSLTEVSGNTIYF.

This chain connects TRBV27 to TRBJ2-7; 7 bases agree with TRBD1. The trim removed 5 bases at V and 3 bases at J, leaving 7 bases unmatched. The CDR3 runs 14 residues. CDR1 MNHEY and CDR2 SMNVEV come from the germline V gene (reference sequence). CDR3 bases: TGTGCCAGCAGTCCGGACAGGTTCAACTACGAGCAGTACTTC. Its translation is CASSPDRFNYEQYF.

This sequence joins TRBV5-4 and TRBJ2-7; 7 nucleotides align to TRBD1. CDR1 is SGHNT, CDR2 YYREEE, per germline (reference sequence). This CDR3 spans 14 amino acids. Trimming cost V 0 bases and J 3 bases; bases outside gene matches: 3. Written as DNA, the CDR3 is TGTGCCAGCAGCTTGGAGGGGGCGCGCTACGAGCAGTACTTC. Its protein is CASSLEGARYEQYF.

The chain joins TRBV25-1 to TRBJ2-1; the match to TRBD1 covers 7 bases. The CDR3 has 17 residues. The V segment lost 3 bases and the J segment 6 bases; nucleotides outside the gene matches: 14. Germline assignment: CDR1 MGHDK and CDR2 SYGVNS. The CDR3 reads CASSDLGGARKGNEQFF. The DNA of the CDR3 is TGTGCCAGCAGTGACCTAGGGGGCGCTCGAAAGGGCAATGAGCAGTTCTTC. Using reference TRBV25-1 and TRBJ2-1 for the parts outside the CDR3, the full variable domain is EADIYQTPRYLVIGTGKKITLECSQTMGHDKMYWYQQDPGMELHLIHYSYGVNSTEKGDLSSESTVSRIRTEHFPLTLESARPSHTSQYLCASSDLGGARKGNEQFFGPGTRLTVL.

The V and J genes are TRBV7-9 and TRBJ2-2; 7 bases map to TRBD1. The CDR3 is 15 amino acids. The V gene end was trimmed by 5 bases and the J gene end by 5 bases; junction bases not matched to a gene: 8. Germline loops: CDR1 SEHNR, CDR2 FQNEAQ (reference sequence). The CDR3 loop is CASSPYRGTTGELFF. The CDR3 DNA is TGTGCCAGCAGCCCCTACAGGGGAACAACCGGGGAGCTGTTTTTT.

The CDR3 DNA is TGCGCCAGCAGCCAAGAAGACTTCTACAATGAGCAGTTCTTC. Translating it yields CASSQEDFYNEQFF. V and J are TRBV4-1 and TRBJ2-1; D is unclear. The germline V gene encodes CDR1 MGHRA and CDR2 YSYEKL. The CDR3 is 14 residues long. The ends were cut back, 0 bases at V and 3 bases at J, with 6 bases in the middle.

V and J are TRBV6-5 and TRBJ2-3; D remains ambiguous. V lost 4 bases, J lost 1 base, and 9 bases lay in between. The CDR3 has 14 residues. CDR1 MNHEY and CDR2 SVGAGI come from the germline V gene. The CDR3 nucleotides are TGTGCCAGCAGTTCCCTACGGGGCACAGATACGCAGTATTTT. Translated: CASSSLRGTDTQYF.

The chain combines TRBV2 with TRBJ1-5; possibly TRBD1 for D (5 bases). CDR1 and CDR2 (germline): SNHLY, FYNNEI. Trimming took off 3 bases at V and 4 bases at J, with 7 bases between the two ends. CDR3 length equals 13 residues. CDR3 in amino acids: CASSDTGNQPQHF. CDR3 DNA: TGTGCCAGCAGTGACACAGGTAATCAGCCCCAGCATTTT.

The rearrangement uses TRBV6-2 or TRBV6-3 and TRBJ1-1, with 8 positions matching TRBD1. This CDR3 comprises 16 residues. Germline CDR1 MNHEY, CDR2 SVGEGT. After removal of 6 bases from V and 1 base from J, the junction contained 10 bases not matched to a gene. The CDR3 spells CASSKQGVTWNTEAFF. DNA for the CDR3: TGTGCCAGCAGCAAACAGGGGGTGACGTGGAACACTGAAGCTTTCTTT.

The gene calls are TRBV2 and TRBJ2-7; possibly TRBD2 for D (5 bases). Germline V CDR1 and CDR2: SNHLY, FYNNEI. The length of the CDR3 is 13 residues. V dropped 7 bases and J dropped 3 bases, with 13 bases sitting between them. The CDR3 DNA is TGTGCCAGCACCCCTTCCGGGGTCTACGAGCAGTACTTC. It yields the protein CASTPSGVYEQYF.

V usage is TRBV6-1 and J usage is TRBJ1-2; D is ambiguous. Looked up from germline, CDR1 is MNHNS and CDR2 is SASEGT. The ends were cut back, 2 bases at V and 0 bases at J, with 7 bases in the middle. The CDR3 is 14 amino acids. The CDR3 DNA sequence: TGTGCCAGCAGTGAAACCCCGGCTAACTATGGCTACACCTTC. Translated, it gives CASSETPANYGYTF.

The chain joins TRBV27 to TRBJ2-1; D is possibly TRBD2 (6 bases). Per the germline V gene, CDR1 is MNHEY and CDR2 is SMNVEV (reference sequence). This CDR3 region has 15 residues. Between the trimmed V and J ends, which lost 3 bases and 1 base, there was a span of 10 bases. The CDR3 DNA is TGTGCCAGCAGTTTGTCGGGGACTTCCTACAATGAGCAGTTCTTC. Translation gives CASSLSGTSYNEQFF.

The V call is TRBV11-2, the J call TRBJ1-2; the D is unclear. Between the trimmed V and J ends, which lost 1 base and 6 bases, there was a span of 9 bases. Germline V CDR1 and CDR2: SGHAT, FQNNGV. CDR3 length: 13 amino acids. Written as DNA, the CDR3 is TGTGCCAGCAGCTTAGGCGGTCGGAATGGCTACACCTTC. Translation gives CASSLGGRNGYTF. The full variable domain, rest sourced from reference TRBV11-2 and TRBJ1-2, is EAGVAQSPRYKIIEKRQSVAFWCNPISGHATLYWYQQILGQGPKLLIQFQNNGVVDDSQLPKDRFSAERLKGVDSTLKIQPAKLEDSAVYLCASSLGGRNGYTFGSGTRLTVV.

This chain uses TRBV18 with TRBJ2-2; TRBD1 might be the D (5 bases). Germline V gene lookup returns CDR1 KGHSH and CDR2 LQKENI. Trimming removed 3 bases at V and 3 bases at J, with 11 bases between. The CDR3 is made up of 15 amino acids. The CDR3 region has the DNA TGTGCCAGCTCACCTAACGACAGATACACCGGGGAGCTGTTTTTT. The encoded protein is CASSPNDRYTGELFF. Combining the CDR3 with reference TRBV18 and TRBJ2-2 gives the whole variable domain NAGVMQNPRHLVRRRGQEARLRCSPMKGHSHVYWYRQLPEEGLKFMVYLQKENIIDESGMPKERFSAEFPKEGPSILRIQQVVRGDSAAYFCASSPNDRYTGELFFGEGSRLTVL.

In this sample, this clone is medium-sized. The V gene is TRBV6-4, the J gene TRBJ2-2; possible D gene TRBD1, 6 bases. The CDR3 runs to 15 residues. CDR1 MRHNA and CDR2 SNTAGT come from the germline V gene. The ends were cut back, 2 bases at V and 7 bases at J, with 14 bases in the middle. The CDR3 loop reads CASSDGKGGDGELFF. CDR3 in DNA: TGTGCCAGCAGTGACGGAAAAGGGGGTGACGGGGAGCTGTTTTTT.

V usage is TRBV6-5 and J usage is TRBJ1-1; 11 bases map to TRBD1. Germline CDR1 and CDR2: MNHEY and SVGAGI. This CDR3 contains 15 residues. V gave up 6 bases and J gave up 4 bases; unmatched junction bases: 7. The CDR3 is CASRRTGGRGTEAFF. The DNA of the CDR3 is TGTGCCAGCAGGAGGACAGGGGGCAGGGGCACTGAAGCTTTCTTT.

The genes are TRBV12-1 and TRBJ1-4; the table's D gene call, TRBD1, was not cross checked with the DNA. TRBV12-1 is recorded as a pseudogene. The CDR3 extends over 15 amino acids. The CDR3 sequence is CASSPRGQEVEKLFF. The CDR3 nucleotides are TGTGCCAGCAGCCCCAGGGGGCAGGAGGTTGAAAAACTGTTTTTT.

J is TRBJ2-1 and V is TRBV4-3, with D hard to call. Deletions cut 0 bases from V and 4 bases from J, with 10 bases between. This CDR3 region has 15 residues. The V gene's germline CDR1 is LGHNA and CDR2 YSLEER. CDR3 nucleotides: TGCGCCAGCAGCCAAGATTCCCGTATATACAATGAGCAGTTCTTC. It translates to CASSQDSRIYNEQFF.

The CDR3 DNA reads TGTGCCAGCAGCCAAAAGGCTACAGGATACTCTGGGGCCAACGTCCTGACTTTC. Translating it yields CASSQKATGYSGANVLTF. This sequence joins TRBV14 and TRBJ2-6; a possible D gene is TRBD1 (5 bases). V lost 2 bases and J lost 0, with 14 bases in between. Per the germline V gene, CDR1 is SGHDN and CDR2 is FVKESK. The CDR3 covers 18 residues.

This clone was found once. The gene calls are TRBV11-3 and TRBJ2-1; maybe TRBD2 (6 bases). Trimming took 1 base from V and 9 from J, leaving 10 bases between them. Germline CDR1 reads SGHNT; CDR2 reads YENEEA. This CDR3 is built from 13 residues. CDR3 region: CASSLAREAEQFF. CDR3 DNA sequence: TGTGCCAGCAGCTTAGCGAGGGAGGCTGAGCAGTTCTTC. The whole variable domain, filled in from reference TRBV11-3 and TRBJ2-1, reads EAGVVQSPRYKIIEKKQPVAFWCNPISGHNTLYWYLQNLGQGPELLIRYENEEAVDDSQLPKDRFSAERLKGVDSTLKIQPAELGDSAVYLCASSLAREAEQFFGPGTRLTVL.

CDR3 nucleotides: TGTGCCAGCAGCTCAGGACAGGGGGGCTACGAGCAGTACTTC. Translated, it gives CASSSGQGGYEQYF. The chain employs TRBV5-4 and TRBJ2-7, with 10 bases that match TRBD1. Looked up from germline, CDR1 is SGHNT and CDR2 is YYREEE (reference sequence). Trimming removed 3 bases from V and 3 bases from J; junction bases left unmatched: 3. The length of the CDR3 is 14 residues.

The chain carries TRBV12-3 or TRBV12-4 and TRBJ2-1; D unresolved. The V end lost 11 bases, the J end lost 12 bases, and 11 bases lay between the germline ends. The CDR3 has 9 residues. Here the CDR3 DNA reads TGTGCCCGCGTTATCCGGCAGTTCTTC. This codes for CARVIRQFF.

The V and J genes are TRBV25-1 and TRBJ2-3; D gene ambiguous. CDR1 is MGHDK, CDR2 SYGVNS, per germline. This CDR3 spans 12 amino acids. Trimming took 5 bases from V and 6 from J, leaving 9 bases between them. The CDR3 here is CASSPSWDTQYF. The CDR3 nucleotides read TGTGCCAGCAGTCCCAGTTGGGATACGCAGTATTTT.

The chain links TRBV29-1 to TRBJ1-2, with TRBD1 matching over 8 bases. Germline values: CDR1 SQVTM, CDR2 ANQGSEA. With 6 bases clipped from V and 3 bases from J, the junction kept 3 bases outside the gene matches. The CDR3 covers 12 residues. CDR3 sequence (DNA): TGCAGCGTCAGGGGGCAAGACTATGGCTACACCTTC. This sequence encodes CSVRGQDYGYTF.